This is a list of T cell receptor beta chains from one sample in a study of pediatric ulcerative colitis. Assay: immunoSEQ multiplex PCR; the TCRdb copy retains only in-frame clones and omits some. In the table there are about 40,000 clones, roughly 82% of which are singletons. Source material: gut tissue. These receptors were obtained from a boy aged 5-17 years with severe ulcerative colitis. CDR3s include the opening cysteine and the closing phenylalanine or tryptophan. The D gene is left open where the match is weak. Clone size is shown for a subset of rows, as once, few, many or a class of expanded clone.

V gene: TRBV4-2; D gene: TRBD1; clone size: NA; J gene: TRBJ2-4; CDR3 protein: CASSIGQGAYFGAKNIQYF; CDR3 DNA: TGTGCCAGCAGCATAGGACAGGGGGCTTACTTTGGGGCCAAAAACATTCAGTACTTC
V gene: TRBV7-8; D gene: NA; clone size: NA; J gene: TRBJ1-1; CDR3 protein: CASSLGRGALWNTEAFF; CDR3 DNA: TGTGCCAGCAGCCTGGGCAGGGGCGCGTTATGGAACACTGAAGCTTTCTTT
V gene: TRBV4-1; D gene: NA; clone size: NA; J gene: TRBJ1-3; CDR3 protein: CASSPFGGTGNTIYF; CDR3 DNA: TGCGCCAGCAGCCCCTTCGGAGGGACTGGAAACACCATATATTTT
V gene: TRBV10-1; D gene: NA; clone size: NA; J gene: TRBJ1-1; CDR3 protein: CASSEGQNTEAFF; CDR3 DNA: TGCGCCAGCAGTGAGGGGCAGAACACTGAAGCTTTCTTT
V gene: TRBV27; D gene: NA; clone size: few; J gene: TRBJ2-7; CDR3 protein: CASSLTSDGWTYEQYF; CDR3 DNA: TGTGCCAGCAGCCTTACATCGGACGGCTGGACCTACGAGCAGTACTTC
V gene: TRBV11-2; D gene: NA; clone size: NA; J gene: TRBJ2-3; CDR3 protein: CASTAGHTDTQYF; CDR3 DNA: TGTGCCAGCACCGCAGGTCACACAGATACGCAGTATTTT
V gene: TRBV7-8; D gene: TRBD1; clone size: once; J gene: TRBJ1-2; CDR3 protein: CASSGSGTAVYGYTF; CDR3 DNA: TGTGCCAGCAGCGGATCCGGGACAGCGGTCTATGGCTACACCTTC
V gene: TRBV5-8; D gene: NA; clone size: NA; J gene: TRBJ1-2; CDR3 protein: CASSLYLLPGVRGYTF; CDR3 DNA: TGTGCCAGCAGCTTGTACCTCTTACCTGGCGTCCGAGGCTACACCTTC
V gene: TRBV30; D gene: NA; clone size: medium-sized; J gene: TRBJ1-5; CDR3 protein: CAWSGEGFDNQPQHF; CDR3 DNA: TGTGCCTGGAGTGGCGAAGGGTTCGACAATCAGCCCCAGCATTTT
V gene: TRBV4-2; D gene: TRBD1; clone size: NA; J gene: TRBJ2-4; CDR3 protein: CASSPGQAIAKNIQYF; CDR3 DNA: TGTGCCAGCAGCCCTGGACAGGCTATAGCCAAAAACATTCAGTACTTC
V gene: TRBV5-6; D gene: NA; clone size: NA; J gene: TRBJ2-2; CDR3 protein: CASSLGAGSDTGELFF; CDR3 DNA: TGTGCCAGCAGCTTAGGGGCAGGCAGCGACACCGGGGAGCTGTTTTTT
V gene: TRBV19; D gene: NA; clone size: NA; J gene: TRBJ1-4; CDR3 protein: CASSPRSGTEKLFF; CDR3 DNA: TGTGCCAGTAGTCCCCGATCGGGTACCGAAAAACTGTTTTTT
V gene: TRBV2; D gene: TRBD1; clone size: NA; J gene: TRBJ2-5; CDR3 protein: CASSFGQGHQETQYF; CDR3 DNA: TGTGCCAGCAGTTTTGGACAGGGACACCAAGAGACCCAGTACTTC
V gene: TRBV6-5; D gene: NA; clone size: once; J gene: TRBJ2-4; CDR3 protein: CASSYTRRAKNIQYF; CDR3 DNA: TGTGCCAGCAGTTACACGCGCAGGGCCAAAAACATTCAGTACTTC
V gene: TRBV7-9; D gene: NA; clone size: few; J gene: TRBJ2-5; CDR3 protein: CASSLARQGLYF; CDR3 DNA: TGTGCCAGCAGCTTAGCGCGGCAGGGCCTTTACTTC
V gene: TRBV7-2; D gene: TRBD2; clone size: once; J gene: TRBJ2-2; CDR3 protein: CASSLPTSGVYTGELFF; CDR3 DNA: TGTGCCAGCAGCTTACCTACTAGCGGGGTATACACCGGGGAGCTGTTTTTT
V gene: TRBV6-5; D gene: NA; clone size: NA; J gene: TRBJ1-2; CDR3 protein: CASSSITGPTVGYTF; CDR3 DNA: TGTGCCAGCAGTTCTATTACCGGGCCCACGGTGGGCTACACCTTC
V gene: TRBV9; D gene: NA; clone size: NA; J gene: TRBJ2-3; CDR3 protein: CASSQRGGTDTQYF; CDR3 DNA: TGTGCCAGCAGCCAAAGAGGGGGCACAGATACGCAGTATTTT
V gene: TRBV5-1; D gene: TRBD1; clone size: NA; J gene: TRBJ2-5; CDR3 protein: CASSFSGTDQETQYF; CDR3 DNA: TGCGCCAGCAGCTTCTCCGGGACAGACCAAGAGACCCAGTACTTC
V gene: TRBV28; D gene: TRBD1; clone size: NA; J gene: TRBJ1-1; CDR3 protein: CASGQDRGPVNTEAFF; CDR3 DNA: TGTGCCAGCGGCCAGGACAGGGGTCCCGTGAACACTGAAGCTTTCTTT
V gene: TRBV29-1; D gene: TRBD1; clone size: NA; J gene: TRBJ2-3; CDR3 protein: CSVGVNTGADTQYF; CDR3 DNA: TGCAGCGTAGGAGTCAATACAGGGGCAGATACGCAGTATTTT
V gene: TRBV5-4; D gene: NA; clone size: few; J gene: TRBJ2-3; CDR3 protein: CASSFRNTDTQYF; CDR3 DNA: TGTGCCAGCAGCTTCCGTAACACAGATACGCAGTATTTT
V gene: TRBV6-4; D gene: TRBD1; clone size: NA; J gene: TRBJ2-2; CDR3 protein: CASRDRGNTGELFF; CDR3 DNA: TGTGCCAGCAGGGACAGGGGGAACACCGGGGAGCTGTTTTTT
V gene: TRBV27; D gene: NA; clone size: few; J gene: TRBJ1-3; CDR3 protein: CASSGLMTGSGNTIYF; CDR3 DNA: TGTGCCAGCAGTGGACTGATGACAGGCTCTGGAAACACCATATATTTT
V gene: TRBV19; D gene: NA; clone size: few; J gene: TRBJ1-5; CDR3 protein: CASSSTWGRQPQHF; CDR3 DNA: TGTGCCAGTAGTAGCACGTGGGGGCGCCAGCCCCAGCATTTT
V gene: TRBV2; D gene: NA; clone size: NA; J gene: TRBJ2-3; CDR3 protein: CASSGASGSFTGTQYF; CDR3 DNA: TGTGCCAGCAGTGGTGCTAGTGGGTCTTTCACAGGTACGCAGTATTTT
V gene: TRBV7-9; D gene: TRBD2; clone size: NA; J gene: TRBJ2-1; CDR3 protein: CASSLIGGGLNEQFF; CDR3 DNA: TGTGCCAGCAGCTTAATTGGCGGGGGGCTCAATGAGCAGTTCTTC
V gene: TRBV30; D gene: NA; clone size: few; J gene: TRBJ1-5; CDR3 protein: CAWSVRRFGQPQHF; CDR3 DNA: TGTGCCTGGAGTGTAAGACGGTTTGGGCAGCCCCAGCATTTT
V gene: TRBV6-5; D gene: NA; clone size: NA; J gene: TRBJ1-2; CDR3 protein: CASSVTDRGNYGYTF; CDR3 DNA: TGTGCCAGCAGTGTTACAGACCGGGGAAACTATGGCTACACCTTC
V gene: TRBV5-6; D gene: TRBD1; clone size: NA; J gene: TRBJ1-2; CDR3 protein: CASSFGQGHYGYTF; CDR3 DNA: TGTGCCAGCAGCTTTGGACAGGGCCACTATGGCTACACCTTC
V gene: TRBV5-4; D gene: NA; clone size: few; J gene: TRBJ2-2; CDR3 protein: CASSQFGFSGELFF; CDR3 DNA: TGTGCCAGCAGCCAGTTCGGGTTCTCCGGGGAGCTGTTTTTT
V gene: TRBV4-1; D gene: NA; clone size: NA; J gene: TRBJ2-3; CDR3 protein: CASSQTWVGGGPTDTQYF; CDR3 DNA: TGCGCCAGCAGCCAGACGTGGGTTGGGGGGGGCCCTACAGATACGCAGTATTTT
V gene: TRBV29-1; D gene: NA; clone size: NA; J gene: TRBJ2-7; CDR3 protein: CSVSQGSFYEQYF; CDR3 DNA: TGCAGCGTCTCCCAGGGGTCCTTCTACGAGCAGTACTTC